Following are 30 T cell receptor beta chains from one sample sequenced in a study of blood T cells in healthy people across ages (dated by TCRdb to about 2015). The protocol used for the library was 5' RACE. Sequencing took place on an Illumina HiSeq 2500. A second PCR of about 6 to 11 cycles was run with a J-beta primer mix and a sample-barcoded 5' primer. TCRdb trimmed the raw reads at Q25, called clones with MiXCR and kept productive beta chains. Identical CDR3 proteins give one entry, which carries the most common genes and DNA. Across this sample there are about 1.4 million distinct CDR3 sequences, with approximately 59% seen only once. In total, the top ten clones hold 6.5% to 8.5% of the sample. Sequences were obtained from blood. The source is a man aged 18-30 years in good health.

This sequence joins TRBV25-1 and TRBJ2-2, with 8 nucleotides matching TRBD1. Germline assignment: CDR1 MGHDK and CDR2 SYGVNS. The V and J ends lost 7 bases and 8 bases, in that order; junction bases with no gene match: 6. CDR3 size: 13 residues. The CDR3 loop is CASNQGAGGELFF. In DNA form, the CDR3 reads TGTGCCAGCAACCAGGGGGCAGGAGGGGAGCTGTTTTTT.

The rearrangement links TRBV4-2 to TRBJ1-1; weak D call: TRBD1 (5 bases). The V and J ends lost 5 bases and 3 bases respectively, with 13 bases between them. Germline lookup yields CDR1 LGHNA and CDR2 YNFKEQ. The CDR3 has 14 amino acids. CDR3 bases: TGTGCCAGCAGCAAAGGGGATTCGGACACTGAAGCTTTCTTT. Protein sequence: CASSKGDSDTEAFF.

Note on this clonotype: At one of its ends the junction is not consistent with the germline gene, which may arise from a read error. The chain combines TRBV12-3 or TRBV12-4 with TRBJ2-3; D is ambiguous. The CDR3 is 16 residues long. The CDR3 nucleotides are TGTACCAGCAGTTTAGAAGATTGGGCCCGGACAGATACGCAGTATTTT. Its protein product is CTSSLEDWARTDTQYF.

This clonotype has only one observation. The chain combines TRBV7-9 with TRBJ2-7, with TRBD2 matching over 7 bases. V trimming: 3 bases; J trimming: 3 bases; junction bases outside the gene matches: 5. This CDR3 region has 14 residues. Germline V CDR1 and CDR2: SEHNR, FQNEAQ (reference sequence). The CDR3 nucleotides read TGTGCCAGCAGCTTCAGGGAGGGGCACTACGAGCAGTACTTC. It specifies CASSFREGHYEQYF.

J is TRBJ1-2 and V is TRBV20-1, with D hard to call. Germline V CDR1 and CDR2: DFQATT, SNEGSKA (reference sequence). The CDR3 runs to 11 residues. The germline V and J ends were trimmed by 0 bases and 12 bases, with 11 bases remaining between them. CDR3 amino acids: CSAREGTLHTF. The CDR3 DNA reads as TGCAGTGCTAGAGAGGGAACACTCCACACCTTC.

The rearrangement joins TRBV4-1 to TRBJ1-2, with 10 bases that match TRBD1. This CDR3 contains 16 residues. Germline CDR1 is MGHRA and CDR2 is YSYEKL. V was pared by 5 bases and J by 5 bases, with 11 bases of the junction left unmatched. DNA for the CDR3: TGCGCCAGCAGCTATTTATCCGGGACAGGGGTTTATGGCTACACCTTC. Its translation is CASSYLSGTGVYGYTF.

As for this clonotype: An end of the junction differs from the germline gene, which may be a read error. The chain couples TRBV4-3 to TRBJ2-3; TRBD1 might be the D (6 bases). CDR3 size: 14 residues. Germline lookup yields CDR1 LGHNA and CDR2 YSLEER. The CDR3 bases are TGCGCCAGCAGCCAAGATCACAACAGGGATACGCGGTATTTT. Protein sequence: CASSQDHNRDTRYF.

The CDR3 loop reads CSVEAQGTGDYGYTF. In DNA, the CDR3 is TGCAGCGTTGAAGCTCAAGGTACTGGGGACTATGGCTACACCTTC. The chain carries TRBV29-1 and TRBJ1-2; D not certain. V was cut by 1 base and J by 3 bases, with 15 bases left in between. The CDR3 is 15 residues long. In germline, CDR1 is SQVTM, CDR2 ANQGSEA.

Of note for this clonotype: Because it lacks the conserved phenylalanine or tryptophan at the end, this CDR3 is likely a read error. The rearrangement joins TRBV6-2 or TRBV6-3 to TRBJ2-5, with no clear D. Trimming removed 2 bases at V and 3 bases at J, with 1 base between. Germline CDR1 is MNHEY and CDR2 is SVGEGT. The CDR3 contains 11 residues. The CDR3 protein is CASSYKETQYY. The CDR3, as DNA: TGTGCCAGCAGTTACAAAGAGACCCAGTACTAC.

This sequence joins TRBV5-6 and TRBJ2-7; TRBD1 agrees at 10 bases. With the DNA end fitting TRBJ2-5 better, the J assignment may be wrong. Germline loops: CDR1 SGHDT, CDR2 YYEEEE. CDR3 size: 14 residues. CDR3 sequence: CASSSSGQGETQYF. The CDR3 DNA reads as TGTGCCAGCAGCAGCTCGGGACAGGGGGAGACCCAGTACTTC.

This chain joins TRBV7-2 and TRBJ2-2, with TRBD2 matching over 12 bases. This CDR3 is 16 amino acids long. Germline assignment: CDR1 SGHTA and CDR2 FQGNSA. J was trimmed by 7 bases and V by 5 bases; bases with no gene match: 8. CDR3 residues: CASSPRLAGEVGELFF. The CDR3 nucleotides are TGTGCCAGCAGCCCAAGACTAGCGGGAGAAGTCGGGGAGCTGTTTTTT.

V usage is TRBV28 and J usage is TRBJ1-6; D uncertain. This CDR3 is built from 12 residues. Trimming took off 0 bases at V and 10 bases at J, with 4 bases between the two ends. Germline assignment: CDR1 MDHEN and CDR2 SYDVKM. DNA of the CDR3: TGTGCCAGCAGTTTATGGGGATCACCCCTCCACTTT. Protein product: CASSLWGSPLHF.

J is TRBJ2-5 and V is TRBV6-5, with D possibly matching TRBD2 (5 bases). Near its end, the DNA agrees better with TRBJ2-7, so the J call may be wrong. Per germline, CDR1 MNHEY and CDR2 SVGAGI. The CDR3 spans 14 residues. The CDR3 region has the DNA TGTGCCAGCAGCCCGAGGACTGGAGGCCGCGAGCAGTACTTC. Protein sequence: CASSPRTGGREQYF.

The chain links TRBV29-1 to TRBJ1-1; D perhaps matches TRBD1 (6 bases). CDR1 is SQVTM and CDR2 is ANQGSEA in the germline V gene. V lost 8 bases, J lost 5 bases, and 21 bases lay in between. This CDR3 comprises 14 residues. The CDR3 is CSPTIMGRGTEAFF. CDR3 DNA: TGCAGCCCCACCATTATGGGCAGGGGTACTGAAGCTTTCTTT. The variable domain in full, with the rest retrieved from reference TRBV29-1 and TRBJ1-1, is SAVISQKPSRDICQRGTSLTIQCQVDSQVTMMFWYRQQPGQSLTLIATANQGSEATYESGFVIDKFPISRPNLTFSTLTVSNMSPEDSSIYLCSPTIMGRGTEAFFGQGTRLTVV.

This clonotype has just a few counts. This chain connects TRBV20-1 to TRBJ2-5; 10 bases agree with TRBD2. The V gene's germline CDR1 is DFQATT and CDR2 SNEGSKA (reference sequence). CDR3 length: 17 residues. Losses at the gene ends were 0 bases for V and 11 bases for J; bases not matched to a gene: 18. As DNA, the CDR3 is TGCAGTGCTAGAGATCCGAGGGAACTAGCGGGAATGGGTGAGCAGTACTTC. This gives the protein CSARDPRELAGMGEQYF.

The chain couples TRBV5-1 to TRBJ1-2; D is perhaps TRBD1 (6 bases). Between the trimmed V and J ends, which lost 4 bases and 4 bases, there was a span of 23 bases. Germline V lookup: CDR1 SGHRS, CDR2 YFSETQ. CDR3 length: 17 amino acids. The CDR3 nucleotides read TGCGCCAGCAGCCAAGGACACCTGGGGGCTATGGGCTATGGCTACACCTTC. This translates into CASSQGHLGAMGYGYTF.

V is TRBV13 and J is TRBJ2-3, with D possibly being TRBD2 (6 bases). V was clipped by 2 bases and J by 4 bases, with 16 bases between them. The CDR3 length is 16 residues. Germline V gene sequence: CDR1 PRHDT, CDR2 FYEKMQ (reference sequence). The CDR3 DNA reads as TGTGCCAGCAGCTTATATATCCGGGACTTAGCAGATACGCAGTATTTT. Translating it yields CASSLYIRDLADTQYF.

The rearrangement uses TRBV10-3 and TRBJ2-1, with 11 bases lining up with TRBD1. Germline-derived CDR1 and CDR2 are ENHRY and SYGVKD. V shed 0 bases, J shed 6 bases, and the junction held 1 base outside the gene matches. The CDR3 totals 15 residues. The CDR3 DNA follows: TGTGCCATCAGTGAGTCGGGACAGGGGGGCAATGAGCAGTTCTTC. Amino acid sequence: CAISESGQGGNEQFF.

The J gene is TRBJ2-7, the V gene TRBV2; D uncertain. The germline gives CDR1 SNHLY, CDR2 FYNNEI. V lost 4 bases and J 3 bases, leaving 16 bases between the germline ends. The CDR3 totals 15 residues. CDR3: CASSVEGSRSYEQYF. In nucleotides, the CDR3 is TGTGCCAGCAGTGTTGAAGGAAGCAGGAGCTACGAGCAGTACTTC.

V and J are TRBV7-2 and TRBJ1-5; D is unclear. V lost 6 bases to trimming and J lost 9 bases, with 15 bases between them. Per germline, CDR1 SGHTA and CDR2 FQGNSA. This CDR3 has 13 amino acids. The CDR3 region is CASSEPYLGPQHF. DNA of the CDR3: TGTGCCAGCAGTGAGCCCTACTTGGGGCCCCAGCATTTT.

This chain connects TRBV30 to TRBJ1-2; D possibly corresponds to TRBD1 (5 bases). Germline-derived CDR1 and CDR2 are GTSNPN and SVGIG (reference sequence). V dropped 3 bases and J dropped 10 bases, with 15 bases sitting between them. This CDR3 comprises 12 residues. The CDR3 bases are TGTGCCTGGAGCCCGGGGCAGTCGGACTACACCTTC. Residues: CAWSPGQSDYTF.

In its sample, this clonotype was seen a few times. The V gene is TRBV5-1, the J gene TRBJ2-7, with D possibly matching TRBD1 (6 bases). The CDR3 has 14 amino acids. Germline-derived CDR1 and CDR2 are SGHRS and YFSETQ. Trimming left V 1 base short and J 2 bases short, with 10 bases between. CDR3 bases: TGCGCCAGCAGCTTGAGGGGGACAACCTACGAGCAGTACTTC. This codes for CASSLRGTTYEQYF.

The V and J genes are TRBV3-1 and TRBJ2-7, with 13 bases fitting TRBD2. This CDR3 region has 18 residues. After removal of 4 bases from V and 1 base from J, the junction contained 10 bases not matched to a gene. Germline CDR1 reads LGHDT; CDR2 reads YNNKEL (reference sequence). The DNA of the CDR3 is TGTGCCAGCAGCCTCAGGGGGACTAGCGGGGAGGCATCCTACGAGCAGTACTTC. Translation: CASSLRGTSGEASYEQYF.

This clonotype was counted a single time. The chain is built from TRBV14 and TRBJ2-7; D is possibly TRBD1 or TRBD2 (5 bases each). This CDR3 has 19 residues. Germline V gene data show CDR1 as SGHDN and CDR2 as FVKESK. The V end lost 0 bases, the J end lost 0 bases, and 21 bases lay between the germline ends. As DNA, the CDR3 is TGTGCCAGCAGCCAAGAGCGGCCAGAATGGGACGGCCGCTCCTACGAGCAGTACTTC. Translated, it gives CASSQERPEWDGRSYEQYF.

This clonotype was observed a handful of times. CDR3 nucleotides: TGTGCCACCAGTGATTTTAGGCCGATCGGAGGGGATACGCAGTATTTT. Translating it yields CATSDFRPIGGDTQYF. This chain joins TRBV24-1 and TRBJ2-3; D possibly corresponds to TRBD2 (6 bases). The CDR3 loop spans 16 amino acids. Germline CDR1 reads KGHDR; CDR2 reads SFDVKD. The germline V and J ends were trimmed by 1 base and 6 bases, with 16 bases remaining between them.

This clonotype was detected a few times. The CDR3, as DNA: TGTGCCAGCAGACCTCCGACAGGGGCCTATGGCTACACCTTC. Protein: CASRPPTGAYGYTF. V is TRBV6-2 or TRBV6-3 and J is TRBJ1-2; 8 bases are a match to TRBD1. This CDR3 comprises 14 residues. Per the germline V gene, CDR1 is MNHEY and CDR2 is SVGEGT. The V segment lost 6 bases and the J segment 4 bases; nucleotides outside the gene matches: 7.

At least ten counts were recorded for this clonotype. The chain links TRBV20-1 to TRBJ2-3, with no clear D. Germline V gene lookup returns CDR1 DFQATT and CDR2 SNEGSKA (reference sequence). This CDR3 region has 14 residues. V gave up 0 bases and J gave up 4 bases, with 11 bases separating them. CDR3 sequence reads: CSARERPVPDTQYF. The CDR3, as DNA: TGCAGTGCTAGAGAGAGACCTGTTCCAGATACGCAGTATTTT.

The rearrangement links TRBV27 to TRBJ2-4; no firm D call. TRBJ2-7 explains the end of the DNA better; the J call may be wrong. Germline V gene lookup returns CDR1 MNHEY and CDR2 SMNVEV (reference sequence). This CDR3 has 13 amino acids. The CDR3 protein is CASSLSQTYEQYF. CDR3 sequence (DNA): TGTGCCAGCAGTTTGTCACAGACCTACGAGCAGTACTTC.

This clonotype was observed many times. The V and J genes are TRBV18 and TRBJ2-5; the D is unclear. This CDR3 has 11 residues. With 6 bases removed from V and 3 bases from J, the gap between germline ends came to 5 bases. Germline loops: CDR1 KGHSH, CDR2 LQKENI. In nucleotides, the CDR3 is TGTGCCAGCTCCCAGAAAGAGACCCAGTACTTC. It yields the protein CASSQKETQYF.

In nucleotides, the CDR3 is TGTGCCAGCAGTGACTCAGGATATGGTAACGAGCAGTACTTC. It specifies CASSDSGYGNEQYF. The J gene is TRBJ2-7, the V gene TRBV6-1, with D uncertain. The CDR3 is made up of 14 amino acids. V was pared by 3 bases and J by 5 bases, with 14 bases between. Germline-derived CDR1 and CDR2 are MNHNS and SASEGT.